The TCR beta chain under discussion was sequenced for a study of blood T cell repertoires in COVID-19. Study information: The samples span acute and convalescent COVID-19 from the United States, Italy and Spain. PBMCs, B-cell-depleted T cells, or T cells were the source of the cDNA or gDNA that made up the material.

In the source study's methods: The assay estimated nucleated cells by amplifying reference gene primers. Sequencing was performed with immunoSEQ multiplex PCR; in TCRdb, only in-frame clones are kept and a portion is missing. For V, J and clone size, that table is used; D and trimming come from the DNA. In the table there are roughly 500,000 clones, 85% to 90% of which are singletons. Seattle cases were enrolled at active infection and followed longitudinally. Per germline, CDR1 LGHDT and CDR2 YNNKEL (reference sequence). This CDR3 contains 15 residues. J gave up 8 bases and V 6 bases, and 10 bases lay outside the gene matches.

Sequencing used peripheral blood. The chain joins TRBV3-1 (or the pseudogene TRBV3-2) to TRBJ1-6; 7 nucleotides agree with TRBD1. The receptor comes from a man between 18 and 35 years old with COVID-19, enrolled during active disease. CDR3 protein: CASSPRTGGDSPLHF. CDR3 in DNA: TGTGCCAGCAGTCCTAGGACAGGCGGGGATTCACCCCTCCACTTT.